These 27 T cell receptor beta chains share one sample of origin, sequenced in a study of blood T cell repertoires in COVID-19. Assay used: immunoSEQ multiplex PCR; TCRdb lists only in-frame clones, some missing. The sample carries fewer than 85,000 clones, roughly 70% recorded once. Sequencing was carried out using peripheral blood. The receptors originated from a man in his sixties with acute or convalescent COVID-19.

The rearrangement links TRBV9 to TRBJ2-3; tentative D call: TRBD2 (6 bases). CDR3 length: 13 residues. V lost 4 bases and J lost 3, with 9 bases in between. Germline CDR1 SGDLS, CDR2 YYNGEE. The CDR3 here is CASSFSGTDTQYF. CDR3 DNA: TGTGCCAGCAGCTTTAGCGGAACAGATACGCAGTATTTT.

J is TRBJ2-5 and V is TRBV7-9, with 7 bases matching TRBD2. V was pared by 5 bases and J by 4 bases, with 7 bases of the junction left unmatched. Germline CDR1 SEHNR, CDR2 FQNEAQ (reference sequence). This CDR3 has 14 residues. For the CDR3, the DNA is TGTGCCAGCAGCCCCTTGGGGGGGGGAGAGACCCAGTACTTC. This encodes CASSPLGGGETQYF.

This clone has a handful of counts. This rearrangement joins TRBV7-9 to TRBJ2-5; perhaps TRBD2 as D (6 bases). Germline-derived CDR1 and CDR2 are SEHNR and FQNEAQ (reference sequence). The CDR3 loop spans 17 amino acids. V gave up 1 base and J gave up 1 base, with 16 bases separating them. In nucleotides, the CDR3 is TGTGCCAGCAGCTTAGGTCTGCAAGGGAGGACCCAAGAGACCCAGTACTTC. Protein sequence: CASSLGLQGRTQETQYF.

V gene TRBV30 combines with J gene TRBJ1-1; D is perhaps TRBD1 (6 bases). CDR1 and CDR2 from the germline V gene are GTSNPN and SVGIG (reference sequence). The CDR3 spans 13 residues. V lost 2 bases and J 6 bases, leaving 13 bases between the germline ends. CDR3 in amino acids: CAWSWAQGAEAFF. The DNA for the CDR3 is TGTGCCTGGAGTTGGGCACAGGGCGCTGAAGCTTTCTTT.

CDR3 loop: CASSSPGTSTDTQYF. The CDR3 bases are TGCGCCAGCAGCTCCCCCGGGACTAGCACAGATACGCAGTATTTT. The V and J genes are TRBV5-1 and TRBJ2-3, with a weak D call TRBD2 (6 bases). The length of the CDR3 is 15 residues. Trimming left V 3 bases short and J 0 bases short, with 11 bases between. Germline CDR1 is SGHRS and CDR2 is YFSETQ. The whole variable domain, filled in from reference TRBV5-1 and TRBJ2-3, reads KAGVTQTPRYLIKTRGQQVTLSCSPISGHRSVSWYQQTPGQGLQFLFEYFSETQRNKGNFPGRFSGRQFSNSRSEMNVSTLELGDSALYLCASSSPGTSTDTQYFGPGTRLTVL.

The chain couples TRBV5-4 to TRBJ2-2, with 7 bases matching TRBD1. Losses at the gene ends were 1 base for V and 0 bases for J; bases not matched to a gene: 3. This CDR3 has 16 amino acids. Germline assignment: CDR1 SGHNT and CDR2 YYREEE (reference sequence). CDR3 coding DNA: TGTGCCAGCAGCTTGACAGGGGTTGCGAACACCGGGGAGCTGTTTTTT. Its translation is CASSLTGVANTGELFF.

V usage is TRBV7-9 and J usage is TRBJ1-3; D call uncertain. The CDR3 contains 17 residues. V lost 1 base to trimming and J lost 0 bases, with 13 bases between them. Germline values: CDR1 SEHNR, CDR2 FQNEAQ (reference sequence). CDR3 amino acids: CASSLGTDGLSGNTIYF. CDR3 coding DNA: TGTGCCAGCAGCTTAGGCACAGACGGCCTCTCTGGAAACACCATATATTTT.

The chain is built from TRBV19 and TRBJ1-2; TRBD1 matches at 8 bases. The CDR3 has 14 amino acids. V lost 4 bases and J lost 4; bases outside the gene matches: 5. Germline loops: CDR1 LNHDA, CDR2 SQIVND (reference sequence). In nucleotides, the CDR3 is TGTGCCAGTAGTACGACCACAGGGGGCTATGGCTACACCTTC. Residues: CASSTTTGGYGYTF.

The rearrangement joins TRBV3-1 (or the pseudogene TRBV3-2) to TRBJ1-2; D call uncertain. Trimming pared 1 base from V and 0 bases from J, leaving 12 bases between. The length of the CDR3 is 16 residues. The germline V gene has CDR1 LGHDT and CDR2 YNNKEL (reference sequence). This CDR3 reads CASSQGPAITNYGYTF. The CDR3 DNA follows: TGTGCCAGCAGCCAAGGCCCCGCTATAACTAACTATGGCTACACCTTC.

CDR3 bases: TGTGCCAGCAGCCCCACGACTACTCTCTCAGATACGCAGTATTTT. It is translated as CASSPTTTLSDTQYF. The chain uses TRBV7-9 and TRBJ2-3, with D tentatively TRBD2 (5 bases). The CDR3 runs 15 residues. Germline CDR1 SEHNR, CDR2 FQNEAQ (reference sequence). V lost 5 bases and J 4 bases, leaving 16 bases between the germline ends.

This chain uses TRBV7-3 with TRBJ1-1, with D unclear. Trimming pared 5 bases from V and 1 base from J, leaving 8 bases between. CDR1 is SGHTA and CDR2 is FQGTGA in the germline V gene. The length of the CDR3 is 13 residues. The chain's CDR3 is CASSVRENTEAFF. CDR3 sequence (DNA): TGTGCCAGCAGCGTGAGGGAGAACACTGAAGCTTTCTTT.

V usage is TRBV18 and J usage is TRBJ1-2; 7 bases align to TRBD1. The CDR3 length is 16 residues. V lost 6 bases and J lost 4; bases outside the gene matches: 14. Germline V lookup: CDR1 KGHSH, CDR2 LQKENI. The CDR3 DNA sequence: TGTGCCAGCTCGAGACAGGGACCCGAGAATCTCTATGGCTACACCTTC. It translates to CASSRQGPENLYGYTF.

This clone was counted only a few times. The rearrangement links TRBV5-5 to TRBJ1-5; 9 bases match TRBD1. CDR1 and CDR2 (germline): SGHKS, YYEKEE (reference sequence). CDR3 size: 16 residues. The ends lost 4 bases at V and 1 base at J; junction bases unmatched: 6. Here the CDR3 DNA reads TGTGCCAGCAGCCGGGGACAGGGAGGGAGCAATCAGCCCCAGCATTTT. It translates to CASSRGQGGSNQPQHF.

The chain uses TRBV24-1 and TRBJ2-7; D not resolved. The CDR3 loop spans 14 amino acids. Trimming shortened V by 6 bases and J by 4 bases, and 15 bases separated the two germline ends. Looked up from germline, CDR1 is KGHDR and CDR2 is SFDVKD. The CDR3 is CATSNFSTPYEQYV. The DNA for the CDR3 is TGTGCCACCAGTAACTTTTCGACACCGTACGAGCAGTACGTC.

V is TRBV18 and J is TRBJ1-1; a possible D gene is TRBD1 (6 bases). Germline V gene sequence: CDR1 KGHSH, CDR2 LQKENI. The V gene lost 3 bases and the J gene lost 5 bases, with 16 bases spanning the gap. The CDR3 contains 15 residues. The CDR3 DNA sequence: TGTGCCAGCTCACCGAGCCAGGGGTGGTCAACTGAAGCTTTCTTT. This translates into CASSPSQGWSTEAFF.

The chain joins TRBV10-1 to TRBJ2-1, with TRBD1 matching 7 bases. V gave up 4 bases and J gave up 7 bases; unmatched junction bases: 7. Germline CDR1 reads WNHNN; CDR2 reads SYGVQD (reference sequence). The CDR3 contains 14 residues. The CDR3 is CASSVTGNRNEQFF. CDR3 nucleotides: TGCGCCAGCAGTGTGACAGGGAATAGAAATGAGCAGTTCTTC.

In this sample, this clone turned up a few times. The chain links TRBV12-3 or TRBV12-4 to TRBJ2-7; D is uncertain. The CDR3 runs to 12 residues. The ends were cut back, 2 bases at V and 6 bases at J, with 8 bases in the middle. In DNA form, the CDR3 reads TGTGCCAGCAGTTTATCTTTAGCCGAGCAGTACTTC. This translates into CASSLSLAEQYF.

The chain carries TRBV9 and TRBJ2-3; 9 positions agree with TRBD1. CDR3 size: 16 residues. From germline, CDR1 is SGDLS and CDR2 YYNGEE. V lost 0 bases and J lost 5; bases outside the gene matches: 7. CDR3 residues: CASSVAPTGGVDTQYF. In nucleotides, the CDR3 is TGTGCCAGCAGCGTAGCACCAACAGGGGGCGTAGATACGCAGTATTTT.

The chain couples TRBV11-3 to TRBJ2-7; maybe TRBD2 (5 bases). Germline V gene lookup returns CDR1 SGHNT and CDR2 YENEEA. Trimming cost V 0 bases and J 6 bases, with 15 bases left between them. The CDR3 spans 15 residues. CDR3 DNA: TGTGCCAGCAGCTTAGACCCTTCAGGAGAGGGCGAGCAGTACTTC. Protein sequence: CASSLDPSGEGEQYF.

The chain joins TRBV13 to TRBJ2-5; weak D call: TRBD1 (6 bases). V dropped 1 base and J dropped 0 bases, with 9 bases sitting between them. CDR1 PRHDT and CDR2 FYEKMQ come from the germline V gene (reference sequence). This CDR3 comprises 15 residues. The CDR3 nucleotides read TGTGCCAGCAGCTTAGAAGGGGGATACCAAGAGACCCAGTACTTC. It translates to CASSLEGGYQETQYF.

The chain employs TRBV27 and TRBJ1-2; 8 bases are shared with TRBD1. The length of the CDR3 is 12 residues. The germline CDR1 and CDR2 sequences are MNHEY and SMNVEV (reference sequence). V lost 10 bases, J lost 4 bases, and 5 bases stayed unmatched. The CDR3 loop is CATIDRGYGYTF. Written as DNA, the CDR3 is TGTGCCACCATCGACAGGGGCTATGGCTACACCTTC.

This clone was recorded only once. One junction end does not reproduce the germline sequence, and a read error may be involved. The genes are TRBV15 and TRBJ2-3; tentatively, D is TRBD1 or TRBD2 (6 bases each). The CDR3 is made up of 14 amino acids. Germline V gives CDR1 LNHNV, CDR2 YYDKDF (reference sequence). CDR3 in DNA: TGTGCCACCAACAGAGGGGGGCGCGCGGATACGCAGTATTTT. Translating gives CATNRGGRADTQYF.

The chain links TRBV5-4 to TRBJ2-5, with 11 nucleotides matching TRBD2. This CDR3 contains 16 residues. Germline V gene data show CDR1 as SGHNT and CDR2 as YYREEE (reference sequence). The V segment lost 4 bases and the J segment 2 bases; nucleotides outside the gene matches: 7. Written as DNA, the CDR3 is TGTGCCAGCAGCAGGGGACTAGCGGAGGCTCAAGAGACCCAGTACTTC. It translates to CASSRGLAEAQETQYF.

The J gene is TRBJ2-3, the V gene TRBV5-1, with a tentative D call TRBD2 (6 bases). The CDR3 consists of 15 residues. Germline CDR1 and CDR2: SGHRS and YFSETQ. Trimming took 0 bases from V and 4 from J, leaving 12 bases between them. The CDR3 DNA reads as TGCGCCAGCAGCTTGGACCCTAGCGCCTCAGATACGCAGTATTTT. Protein sequence: CASSLDPSASDTQYF.

This chain connects TRBV5-5 to TRBJ1-3; D is possibly TRBD1 (6 bases). The V end lost 0 bases, the J end lost 2 bases, and 9 bases lay between the germline ends. Germline CDR1 SGHKS, CDR2 YYEKEE (reference sequence). This CDR3 spans 15 amino acids. For the CDR3, the DNA is TGTGCCAGCAGCTTGGCATCAGGGGCTGGAAACACCATATATTTT. Amino acids: CASSLASGAGNTIYF.

The chain links TRBV5-1 to TRBJ2-3, with 7 bases matching TRBD1. The CDR3 length is 13 residues. With 4 bases clipped from V and 6 bases from J, the junction kept 5 bases outside the gene matches. CDR1 SGHRS and CDR2 YFSETQ come from the germline V gene. The CDR3 is CASSPGQVDTQYF. In nucleotides, the CDR3 is TGCGCCAGCAGCCCCGGACAGGTTGATACGCAGTATTTT.

V gene TRBV11-2 combines with J gene TRBJ1-2, with D maybe TRBD1 (6 bases). CDR1 SGHAT and CDR2 FQNNGV come from the germline V gene. There are 12 residues in the CDR3. The V end was cut by 5 bases, the J end by 4 bases, with 8 bases between. The CDR3 region is CASSDRIYGYTF. For the CDR3, the DNA is TGTGCCAGCAGCGACAGGATCTATGGCTACACCTTC.